Listed here are 5 T cell receptor beta chains from one sample, sequenced in a study of blood T cell repertoires in COVID-19 (dated by TCRdb to about 2020). Library preparation was by the immunoSEQ multiplex PCR assay. Sourced from immuneACCESS, this table was stored by TCRdb with only in-frame sequences that have V and J called. A share of the clones is absent; for the studies checked, an unresolved V gene accounts for under half, and the remainder has no known explanation. This sample holds 75,000 to 100,000 clones; 70% to 80% were observed only once. The ten biggest clones cover around 22% of the sample. Sequences were obtained from peripheral blood. The receptors originated from a man aged 65-85 years with acute or convalescent COVID-19.

This clone came up once. The V and J genes are TRBV7-9 and TRBJ2-1, with a possible D match to TRBD2 (5 bases). The germline V gene encodes CDR1 SEHNR and CDR2 FQNEAQ (reference sequence). This CDR3 region has 13 residues. V lost 3 bases and J lost 7, with 10 bases in between. The CDR3 DNA sequence: TGTGCCAGCAGCTTCCCCGGGGAGAATGAGCAGTTCTTC. It specifies CASSFPGENEQFF.

This chain connects TRBV5-1 to TRBJ2-3; 7 bases match TRBD1. The CDR3 consists of 15 residues. CDR1 and CDR2 from the germline V gene are SGHRS and YFSETQ. V gave up 1 base and J gave up 0 bases; unmatched junction bases: 2. CDR3 region: CASSLMTGSTDTQYF. The CDR3 coding sequence is TGCGCCAGCAGCTTGATGACAGGGAGCACAGATACGCAGTATTTT.

This clone was seen a handful of times. The J gene is TRBJ2-3, the V gene TRBV7-2; 9 bases are a match to TRBD2. Trimming cost V 0 bases and J 10 bases; bases outside gene matches: 8. Germline lookup yields CDR1 SGHTA and CDR2 FQGNSA. The CDR3 totals 15 residues. CDR3 protein: CASSLARASGNPQYF. Written as DNA, the CDR3 is TGTGCCAGCAGCTTAGCCAGGGCTAGCGGGAATCCGCAGTATTTT.

The chain couples TRBV5-6 to TRBJ2-2; D gene ambiguous. CDR1 is SGHDT and CDR2 is YYEEEE in the germline V gene. The CDR3 totals 15 residues. V lost 4 bases, J lost 3 bases, and 13 bases lay in between. Here the CDR3 reads CASSVGWAHTGELFF. The CDR3 DNA reads as TGTGCCAGCAGCGTGGGGTGGGCCCACACCGGGGAGCTGTTTTTT.

The chain carries TRBV9 and TRBJ2-7, with 9 bases fitting TRBD2. Germline V lookup: CDR1 SGDLS, CDR2 YYNGEE. The ends lost 0 bases at V and 7 bases at J; junction bases unmatched: 5. The CDR3 totals 14 residues. The CDR3 sequence is CASSVEAGGIEQYF. CDR3 DNA sequence: TGTGCCAGCAGCGTAGAAGCGGGAGGTATTGAGCAGTACTTC.